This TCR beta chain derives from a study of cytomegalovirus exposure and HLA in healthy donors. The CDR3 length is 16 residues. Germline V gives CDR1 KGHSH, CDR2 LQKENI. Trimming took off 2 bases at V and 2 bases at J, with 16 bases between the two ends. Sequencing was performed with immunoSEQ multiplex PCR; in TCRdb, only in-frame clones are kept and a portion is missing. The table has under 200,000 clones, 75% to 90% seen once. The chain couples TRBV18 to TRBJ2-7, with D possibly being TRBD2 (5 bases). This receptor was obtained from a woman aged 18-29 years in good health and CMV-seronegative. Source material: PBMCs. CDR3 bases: TGTGCCAGCTCACCAAGGGCCGGGGATGCACCCTACGAGCAGTACTTC. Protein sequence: CASSPRAGDAPYEQYF.